These T cell receptor beta chains were read from a single sample in a study of cytomegalovirus exposure and HLA in healthy donors. TCRdb's table, derived via immunoSEQ multiplex PCR, lists solely in-frame clones and lacks some. The sample lists about 170,000 clones, 65% to 90% occurring once. Material for sequencing was PBMCs. Receptors originate from a male donor in good health and CMV-seronegative. CDR3s include the opening cysteine and the closing phenylalanine or tryptophan. Fields, in order: clone size, CDR3 length, D gene, V gene, J gene, CDR3 protein, CDR3 DNA. D genes are given only for firm matches. Rows give clone size only sometimes, using once, few, many, or a class for an expanded clone.

abundance: .; len: 16; d_gene: TRBD1; v_gene: TRBV4-3; j_gene: TRBJ2-5; CDR3aa: CASSQDTQGDVETQYF; CDR3nt: TGCGCCAGCAGCCAAGATACCCAGGGGGATGTGGAGACCCAGTACTTC
abundance: .; len: 16; d_gene: .; v_gene: TRBV7-8; j_gene: TRBJ2-1; CDR3aa: CASSRGRGVRNNEQFF; CDR3nt: TGTGCCAGCAGCCGGGGGAGAGGCGTCAGAAACAATGAGCAGTTCTTC
abundance: .; len: 15; d_gene: .; v_gene: TRBV6-5; j_gene: TRBJ1-2; CDR3aa: CASRDSGSVNYGYTF; CDR3nt: TGTGCCAGCAGGGACTCAGGAAGCGTAAACTATGGCTACACCTTC
abundance: .; len: 15; d_gene: TRBD1; v_gene: TRBV27; j_gene: TRBJ1-6; CDR3aa: CASSKQGAHGSPLHF; CDR3nt: TGTGCCAGCAGTAAACAGGGGGCGCATGGTTCACCCCTCCACTTT
abundance: .; len: 14; d_gene: .; v_gene: TRBV5-1; j_gene: TRBJ2-2; CDR3aa: CASSSLVYAGELFF; CDR3nt: TGCGCCAGCAGCTCTTTAGTCTACGCCGGGGAGCTGTTTTTT
abundance: .; len: 13; d_gene: TRBD1; v_gene: TRBV9; j_gene: TRBJ1-3; CDR3aa: CASSQGGGNTIYF; CDR3nt: TGTGCCAGCAGCCAGGGGGGTGGAAACACCATATATTTT
abundance: .; len: 17; d_gene: .; v_gene: TRBV11-2; j_gene: TRBJ1-6; CDR3aa: CASSKTGTYSYNSPLHF; CDR3nt: TGTGCCAGCAGCAAAACAGGGACCTACTCCTATAATTCACCCCTCCACTTT
abundance: .; len: 14; d_gene: .; v_gene: TRBV7-8; j_gene: TRBJ1-3; CDR3aa: CASSLRVSGNTIYF; CDR3nt: TGTGCCAGCAGCTTAAGAGTTTCTGGAAACACCATATATTTT
abundance: .; len: 15; d_gene: TRBD1; v_gene: TRBV6-1; j_gene: TRBJ2-2; CDR3aa: CASSETGGLTGELFF; CDR3nt: TGTGCCAGCAGTGAGACAGGGGGCCTCACCGGGGAGCTGTTTTTT
abundance: .; len: 15; d_gene: TRBD1; v_gene: TRBV5-6; j_gene: TRBJ1-2; CDR3aa: CASSLPQGLKYGYTF; CDR3nt: TGTGCCAGCAGCTTACCACAGGGGCTTAAGTATGGCTACACCTTC
abundance: .; len: 13; d_gene: .; v_gene: TRBV4-1; j_gene: TRBJ1-5; CDR3aa: CASSQDQDQPQHF; CDR3nt: TGCGCCAGCAGCCAAGATCAGGATCAGCCCCAGCATTTT
abundance: .; len: 13; d_gene: .; v_gene: TRBV7-2; j_gene: TRBJ1-2; CDR3aa: CASSVWPNYGYTF; CDR3nt: TGTGCCAGCAGCGTATGGCCTAACTATGGCTACACCTTC
abundance: .; len: 14; d_gene: .; v_gene: TRBV28; j_gene: TRBJ1-6; CDR3aa: CAGVGSSYNSPLHF; CDR3nt: TGTGCGGGAGTGGGAAGCTCCTATAATTCACCCCTCCACTTT
abundance: .; len: 15; d_gene: .; v_gene: TRBV6-1; j_gene: TRBJ1-1; CDR3aa: CASSGAGHMNTEAFF; CDR3nt: TGTGCCAGCAGTGGCGCTGGGCACATGAACACTGAAGCTTTCTTT
abundance: .; len: 15; d_gene: TRBD1; v_gene: TRBV5-4; j_gene: TRBJ1-1; CDR3aa: CASSPVRGPNTEAFF; CDR3nt: TGTGCCAGCAGCCCGGTCAGGGGGCCGAACACTGAAGCTTTCTTT
abundance: .; len: 14; d_gene: .; v_gene: TRBV19; j_gene: TRBJ1-6; CDR3aa: CASSTRDNYSPLHF; CDR3nt: TGTGCCAGTAGTACCCGGGACAATTACTCACCCCTCCACTTT
abundance: .; len: 14; d_gene: TRBD1; v_gene: TRBV19; j_gene: TRBJ1-5; CDR3aa: CASRTGSSNQPQHF; CDR3nt: TGTGCCAGTAGGACAGGGTCCAGCAATCAGCCCCAGCATTTT
abundance: .; len: 16; d_gene: TRBD1; v_gene: TRBV10-3; j_gene: TRBJ1-4; CDR3aa: CAISDESTGGREKLFF; CDR3nt: TGTGCCATCAGTGACGAATCGACAGGGGGGCGGGAAAAACTGTTTTTT
abundance: .; len: 13; d_gene: .; v_gene: TRBV5-1; j_gene: TRBJ1-2; CDR3aa: CASSFSMGGGYTF; CDR3nt: TGCGCCAGCAGCTTCTCAATGGGGGGAGGCTACACCTTC
abundance: .; len: 14; d_gene: TRBD1; v_gene: TRBV6-1; j_gene: TRBJ1-1; CDR3aa: CASRPADRGFEAFF; CDR3nt: TGTGCCAGCAGACCCGCCGACAGGGGGTTTGAAGCTTTCTTT
abundance: few; len: 14; d_gene: TRBD1; v_gene: TRBV6-4; j_gene: TRBJ1-1; CDR3aa: CASSSRGQLTEAFF; CDR3nt: TGTGCCAGCAGTTCAAGGGGGCAGCTTACTGAAGCTTTCTTT
abundance: .; len: 14; d_gene: .; v_gene: TRBV5-1; j_gene: TRBJ2-4; CDR3aa: CASSSRVGQNIQYF; CDR3nt: TGCGCCAGCAGCTCCAGGGTTGGCCAAAACATTCAGTACTTC
abundance: .; len: 16; d_gene: .; v_gene: TRBV11-2; j_gene: TRBJ2-3; CDR3aa: CASSQNSPVGTDTQYF; CDR3nt: TGTGCCAGCAGCCAAAACAGCCCCGTGGGCACAGATACGCAGTATTTT
abundance: .; len: 13; d_gene: TRBD2; v_gene: TRBV5-1; j_gene: TRBJ2-1; CDR3aa: CASRTGEGNEQFF; CDR3nt: TGCGCCAGCAGGACCGGGGAGGGAAATGAGCAGTTCTTC
abundance: .; len: 16; d_gene: .; v_gene: TRBV6-5; j_gene: TRBJ1-2; CDR3aa: CASSSTQGSVNYGYTF; CDR3nt: TGTGCCAGCAGTTCAACACAGGGATCAGTCAACTATGGCTACACCTTC
abundance: .; len: 17; d_gene: TRBD2; v_gene: TRBV11-2; j_gene: TRBJ2-7; CDR3aa: CASSLHSSGGPSYEQYF; CDR3nt: TGTGCCAGCAGCTTACACAGTAGCGGGGGGCCCTCCTACGAGCAGTACTTC
abundance: few; len: 14; d_gene: .; v_gene: TRBV6-1; j_gene: TRBJ2-7; CDR3aa: CASSENGEIGEQYF; CDR3nt: TGTGCCAGCAGTGAGAACGGGGAAATAGGCGAGCAGTACTTC
abundance: .; len: 14; d_gene: .; v_gene: TRBV7-9; j_gene: TRBJ1-1; CDR3aa: CASSPGLMNTEAFF; CDR3nt: TGTGCCAGCAGCCCGGGACTCATGAACACTGAAGCTTTCTTT
abundance: .; len: 13; d_gene: TRBD1; v_gene: TRBV10-3; j_gene: TRBJ2-7; CDR3aa: CAIQGADSYEQYF; CDR3nt: TGTGCCATTCAGGGGGCTGATTCTTACGAGCAGTACTTC
abundance: once; len: 15; d_gene: .; v_gene: TRBV9; j_gene: TRBJ1-1; CDR3aa: CASSPHGSGTSEAFF; CDR3nt: TGTGCCAGCAGCCCCCATGGTAGCGGGACTTCTGAAGCTTTCTTT
abundance: .; len: 16; d_gene: TRBD1; v_gene: TRBV5-1; j_gene: TRBJ1-1; CDR3aa: CASSTFGQGTNTEAFF; CDR3nt: TGCGCCAGCAGCACCTTTGGACAGGGGACGAACACTGAAGCTTTCTTT
abundance: .; len: 15; d_gene: .; v_gene: TRBV19; j_gene: TRBJ1-4; CDR3aa: CASSPQASTNEKLFF; CDR3nt: TGTGCCAGTAGCCCCCAGGCTTCAACTAATGAAAAACTGTTTTTT
abundance: .; len: 16; d_gene: TRBD1; v_gene: TRBV7-2; j_gene: TRBJ1-1; CDR3aa: CASSPRQGPGGAEAFF; CDR3nt: TGTGCCAGCAGCCCCCGACAGGGGCCCGGAGGGGCTGAAGCTTTCTTT
abundance: once; len: 12; d_gene: .; v_gene: TRBV29-1; j_gene: TRBJ1-1; CDR3aa: CSVQGMGTEAFF; CDR3nt: TGCAGCGTGCAGGGTATGGGCACTGAAGCTTTCTTT
abundance: .; len: 11; d_gene: .; v_gene: TRBV7-9; j_gene: TRBJ1-1; CDR3aa: CASILNTEAFF; CDR3nt: TGTGCCAGCATTCTAAACACTGAAGCTTTCTTT
abundance: once; len: 15; d_gene: .; v_gene: TRBV7-8; j_gene: TRBJ1-4; CDR3aa: CASSLTGLLNEKLFF; CDR3nt: TGTGCCAGCAGCTTGACGGGTCTGCTTAATGAAAAACTGTTTTTT
abundance: .; len: 17; d_gene: .; v_gene: TRBV5-5; j_gene: TRBJ1-4; CDR3aa: CASSPGPTREPGEKLFF; CDR3nt: TGTGCCAGCAGCCCTGGGCCCACAAGGGAGCCTGGTGAAAAACTGTTTTTT
abundance: .; len: 16; d_gene: .; v_gene: TRBV6-5; j_gene: TRBJ1-4; CDR3aa: CASSYSYLGGNEKLFF; CDR3nt: TGTGCCAGCAGTTACTCGTATCTGGGGGGGAATGAAAAACTGTTTTTT